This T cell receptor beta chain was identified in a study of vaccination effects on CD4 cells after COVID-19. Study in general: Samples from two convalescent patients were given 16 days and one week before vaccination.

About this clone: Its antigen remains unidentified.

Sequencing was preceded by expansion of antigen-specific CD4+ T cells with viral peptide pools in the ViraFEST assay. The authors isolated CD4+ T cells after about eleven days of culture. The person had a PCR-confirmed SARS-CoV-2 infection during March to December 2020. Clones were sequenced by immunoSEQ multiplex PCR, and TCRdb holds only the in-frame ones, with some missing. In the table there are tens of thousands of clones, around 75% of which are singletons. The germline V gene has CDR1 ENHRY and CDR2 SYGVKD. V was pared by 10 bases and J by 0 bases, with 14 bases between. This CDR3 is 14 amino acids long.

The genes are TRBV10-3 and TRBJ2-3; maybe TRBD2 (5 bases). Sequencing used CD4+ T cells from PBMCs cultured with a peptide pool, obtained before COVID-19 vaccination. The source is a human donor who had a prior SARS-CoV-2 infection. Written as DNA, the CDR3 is TGTGCCAGCACCTTCCGGACTAGCACAGATACGCAGTATTTT. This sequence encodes CASTFRTSTDTQYF.